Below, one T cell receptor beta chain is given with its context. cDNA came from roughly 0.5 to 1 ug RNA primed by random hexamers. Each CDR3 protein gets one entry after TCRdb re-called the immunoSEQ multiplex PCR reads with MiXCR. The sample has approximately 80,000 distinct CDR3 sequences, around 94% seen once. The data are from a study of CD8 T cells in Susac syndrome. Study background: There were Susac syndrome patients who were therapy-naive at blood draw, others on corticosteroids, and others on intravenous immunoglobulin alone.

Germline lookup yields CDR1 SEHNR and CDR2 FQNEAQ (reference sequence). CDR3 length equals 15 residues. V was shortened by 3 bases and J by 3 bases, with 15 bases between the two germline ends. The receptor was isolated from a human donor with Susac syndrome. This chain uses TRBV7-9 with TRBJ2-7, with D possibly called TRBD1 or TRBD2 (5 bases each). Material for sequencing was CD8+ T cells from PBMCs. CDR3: CASSFRGDLNYEQYF. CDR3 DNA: TGTGCCAGCAGCTTTCGGGGCGACCTTAACTACGAGCAGTACTTC.